This T cell receptor (beta chain) was recovered during a study of T cell responses to AZD1222 COVID-19 vaccine. Findings and caveats of the study: An increase in Spike-specific TCR breadth and depth was observed after two AZD1222 doses.

The CDR3 extends over 17 amino acids. Trimming took 6 bases from V and 1 from J, leaving 21 bases between them. Germline lookup yields CDR1 MNHNY and CDR2 SVGAGI (reference sequence). Of note for this clone: Its antigen is currently unknown.

Clones were read by immunoSEQ multiplex PCR, and TCRdb kept only the in-frame ones, dropping some. The sample lists 110,000 to 150,000 clones, around 90% occurring once. The sequences come from peripheral blood, collected on day 0 of AZD1222 vaccination. This sequence was found in an adult in good health. The chain recombines TRBV6-6 with TRBJ1-1, with D maybe TRBD1 (5 bases). The CDR3 sequence: CASRRERGNFGNTEAFF. CDR3 DNA: TGTGCCAGCAGGCGAGAGAGGGGTAATTTCGGGAACACTGAAGCTTTCTTT.